This T cell receptor (beta chain) came from a study of T cell responses to AZD1222 COVID-19 vaccine (dated by TCRdb to the early 2020s). Study-level background: Because spike-specific TCR depth and breadth did not differ between the two schedules, AZD1222 recipients who got a second dose at roughly 4 weeks were pooled with those who got a second dose at roughly 12 weeks. TCR sequencing was performed for over 230 trial participants, of whom 200 to 220 were given two doses of AZD1222 and about 25 were given two doses of MenACWY control vaccine. Trial participants were enrolled into age subgroups of 18-55, 56-69 and 70-plus years, which contained about 150, 27 and 61 TCR-sequenced participants, respectively.

The CDR3 regions of human TCRbeta chains were analyzed by immunosequencing. Per the authors' processing: Repertoire TCRs were matched against a reference library of SARS-CoV-2-specific TCRs generated with the MIRA antigen-specificity platform. Breadth was defined as the fraction of unique TCRs that were SARS-CoV-2-associated. Depth was defined as the fraction of total T cells that were SARS-CoV-2-associated. Each spike-specific TCR was assigned to its reactive spike region and to a CD4 or CD8 class using the MIRA data. Log10-transformed breadth and depth values were compared by one-way ANOVA with Sidak's multiple comparisons tests. Drawn from immuneACCESS, this table holds only the in-frame rearrangements with V and J called that TCRdb kept. Clones are partly lost; checked studies trace under half to an unresolved V gene and leave the rest unexplained. Clone size and V and J calls were adopted from that table, with D and trimming inferred from the DNA. This sample lists roughly 140,000 clones; 92% were detected once. In total, the top ten clones hold around 1.7% of the sample.

About this clone: Which antigen it targets is not known. No quality values exist for individual bases; no much larger clone is one base distant.

The time point label corresponds to: baseline before first vaccination. Samples from vaccinated people were obtained from the UK trials COV001 and COV002, which included a single-blind randomized controlled phase 2/3 trial of AZD1222 (ChAdOx1 nCoV-19) in healthy adults. For TCRbeta chain sequencing, PBMC samples were collected from trial participants at day 0 and at day 28 after the second dose. Looking up the germline V gene yields CDR1 SGHRS and CDR2 YFSETQ. Inclusive of the bounding cysteine and phenylalanine, the CDR3 is 14 residues long. Just the 42-base CDR3 DNA is kept, in frame starting at base 1. Germline trimming amounts to 7 bases on V and 4 bases on J, with 6 as the count of junction bases outside the gene matches. General study outcomes and caveats: Most participants were white British and females outnumbered males, and the authors suggested that clonal diversity may have been underestimated. A significant rise in spike-specific TCR breadth and depth was observed after two AZD1222 doses relative to day 0 and relative to MenACWY recipients. Vaccine-associated CD4 TCRs spanned the whole spike protein, with dominant responses in regions 160-218 and 743-854. Only a handful of AZD1222 recipients were SARS-CoV-2 seropositive at baseline, limiting conclusions about previously exposed vaccinees. In the small 56-69-year group, the increase in depth fell short of significance, most likely because of low power. No day 14 peak-response samples were available, so repertoires were characterized only after the peak T cell response. Epitopes outside the regions mutated in the B.1.351 and B.1.1.7 variants were reportedly recognized by nearly half of the unique spike-specific TCRs.

Sequenced material: peripheral blood, taken on day 0 of AZD1222 vaccination. The clonotype comes from an adult in good health. The chain is assembled from TRBV5-1 and TRBJ2-7, with 12 bases matching TRBD1. The bases are TGCGCCAGCGCCGGGACAGGGGGCATATACGAGCAGTACTTC. This yields the protein CASAGTGGIYEQYF.